The rows below give T cell receptor beta chains drawn from one sample of a study of CD8 T cells in Susac syndrome. TCRdb reprocessed the immunoSEQ multiplex PCR reads via MiXCR and lists one record per CDR3 protein. The sample records about 80,000 distinct CDR3 sequences, roughly nine tenths being singletons. Sequencing used CD8+ T cells from PBMCs. The origin of the receptors is a human donor with multiple sclerosis. The CDR3 runs from the conserved cysteine through the conserved F or W. A D gene is named only where the DNA matches it firmly. Size is stated for part of the rows, as once, few or many counts, or as a class when the clone is expanded.

clone_size	v_call	d_call	j_call	cdr3_aa	cdr3_nt
few	TRBV6-2/TRBV6-3	.	TRBJ2-7	CASSGGIHEQYF	TGTGCCAGCAGCGGCGGGATCCACGAGCAGTACTTC
.	TRBV20-1	TRBD2	TRBJ2-1	CSARGRTSGVAKGSYNEQFF	TGCAGTGCTAGAGGAAGGACTAGCGGAGTTGCCAAGGGATCCTACAATGAGCAGTTCTTC
.	TRBV28	TRBD1	TRBJ2-1	CASSSSGTGGHEQFF	TGTGCCAGCAGTTCCTCCGGGACAGGGGGGCATGAGCAGTTCTTC
.	TRBV6-5	.	TRBJ2-3	CASSPQGDLLNTQYF	TGTGCCAGCAGCCCACAGGGAGATTTATTGAATACGCAGTATTTT
.	TRBV3-1	.	TRBJ1-2	CASSQEVWNVYTF	TGTGCCAGCAGCCAAGAGGTCTGGAATGTCTACACCTTC
.	TRBV2	.	TRBJ2-1	CASSRDTGTMGNEQFF	TGTGCCAGCAGCCGAGATACCGGGACAATGGGGAATGAGCAGTTCTTC
.	TRBV3-1	.	TRBJ2-5	CASSQGVQGGFQETQYF	TGTGCCAGCAGCCAAGGGGTCCAGGGTGGATTTCAAGAGACCCAGTACTTC
.	TRBV13	TRBD1	TRBJ1-6	CASSNRGSPYNSPLHF	TGTGCCAGCAGCAACAGGGGCAGCCCCTATAATTCACCCCTCCACTTT
.	TRBV18	.	TRBJ2-5	CASSPRAPYQETQYF	TGTGCCAGCTCACCAAGGGCCCCATACCAAGAGACCCAGTACTTC
.	TRBV20-1	.	TRBJ2-3	CSARDDGRLRTDTQYF	TGCAGTGCTAGAGATGACGGGCGCCTTCGCACAGATACGCAGTATTTT
.	TRBV19	.	TRBJ1-1	CASREGLTEAFF	TGTGCCAGTAGAGAGGGACTCACTGAAGCTTTCTTT
.	TRBV15	.	TRBJ1-1	CATSPLALNTEAFF	TGTGCCACCAGCCCTTTGGCTTTGAACACTGAAGCTTTCTTT
.	TRBV28	.	TRBJ1-1	CASSLGFRENTEAFF	TGTGCCAGCAGTTTAGGGTTTCGGGAAAACACTGAAGCTTTCTTT
.	TRBV29-1	.	TRBJ2-2	CSVEGGQWRTGELFF	TGCAGCGTTGAGGGGGGACAGTGGAGAACCGGGGAGCTGTTTTTT
few	TRBV6-6	TRBD2	TRBJ2-7	CASSYLAGGRDEQYF	TGTGCCAGCAGTTACCTAGCGGGAGGGCGGGACGAGCAGTACTTC